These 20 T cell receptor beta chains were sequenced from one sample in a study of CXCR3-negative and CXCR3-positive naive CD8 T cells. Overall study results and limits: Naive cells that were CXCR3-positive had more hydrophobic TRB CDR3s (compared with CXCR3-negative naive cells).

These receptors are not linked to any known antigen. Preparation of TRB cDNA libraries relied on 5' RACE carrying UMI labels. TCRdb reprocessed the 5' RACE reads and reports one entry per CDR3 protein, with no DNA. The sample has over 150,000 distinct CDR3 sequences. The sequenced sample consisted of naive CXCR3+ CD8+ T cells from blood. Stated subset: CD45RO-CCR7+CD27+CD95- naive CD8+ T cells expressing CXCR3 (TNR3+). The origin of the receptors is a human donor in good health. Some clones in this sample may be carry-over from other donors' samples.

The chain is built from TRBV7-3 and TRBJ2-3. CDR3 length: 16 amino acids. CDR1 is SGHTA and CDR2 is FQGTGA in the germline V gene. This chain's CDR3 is CASSLNQVRATDTQYF.

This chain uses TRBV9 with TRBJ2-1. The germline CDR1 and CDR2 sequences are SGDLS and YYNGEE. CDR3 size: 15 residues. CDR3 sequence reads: CASSVGGMVANEQFF.

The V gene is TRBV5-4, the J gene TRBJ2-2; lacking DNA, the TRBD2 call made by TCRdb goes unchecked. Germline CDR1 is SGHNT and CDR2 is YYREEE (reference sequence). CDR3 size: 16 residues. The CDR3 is CASSPGLAGGTRELFF.

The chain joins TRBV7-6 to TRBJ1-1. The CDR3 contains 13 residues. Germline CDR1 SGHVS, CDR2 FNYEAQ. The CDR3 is CASSLEVGTEAFF.

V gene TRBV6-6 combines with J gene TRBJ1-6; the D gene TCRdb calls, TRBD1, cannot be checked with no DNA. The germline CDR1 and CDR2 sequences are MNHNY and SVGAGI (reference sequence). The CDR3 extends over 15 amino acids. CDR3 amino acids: CASSYAQGFNSPLHF.

This CDR3 is CASSSRGMGHEQYF. The V and J genes are TRBV13 and TRBJ2-7; lacking DNA, the TRBD1 call made by TCRdb goes unchecked. The germline CDR1 and CDR2 sequences are PRHDT and FYEKMQ (reference sequence). This CDR3 has 14 amino acids.

The CDR3 reads CASKKGASYEQYF. The genes are TRBV6-5 and TRBJ2-7; TCRdb's D gene call, TRBD1, goes unchecked for lack of DNA. Germline V gives CDR1 MNHEY, CDR2 SVGAGI. This CDR3 comprises 13 residues.

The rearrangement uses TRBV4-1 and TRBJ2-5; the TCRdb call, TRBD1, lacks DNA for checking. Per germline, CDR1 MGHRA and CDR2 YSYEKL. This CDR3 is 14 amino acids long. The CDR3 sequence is CASSPTRSPGTQYF.

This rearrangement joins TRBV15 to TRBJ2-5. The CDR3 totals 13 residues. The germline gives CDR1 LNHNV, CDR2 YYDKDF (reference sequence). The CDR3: CATRLNPHGTQYF. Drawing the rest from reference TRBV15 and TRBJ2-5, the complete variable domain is DAMVIQNPRYQVTQFGKPVTLSCSQTLNHNVMYWYQQKSSQAPKLLFHYYDKDFNNEADTPDNFQSRRPNTSFCFLDIRSPGLGDTAMYLCATRLNPHGTQYFGPGTRLLVL.

CDR3 amino acids: CASSPAGLNYEQYF. V gene TRBV18 combines with J gene TRBJ2-7. Looked up from germline, CDR1 is KGHSH and CDR2 is LQKENI. The CDR3 length is 14 residues. The whole variable domain, filled in from reference TRBV18 and TRBJ2-7, reads NAGVMQNPRHLVRRRGQEARLRCSPMKGHSHVYWYRQLPEEGLKFMVYLQKENIIDESGMPKERFSAEFPKEGPSILRIQQVVRGDSAAYFCASSPAGLNYEQYFGPGTRLTVT.

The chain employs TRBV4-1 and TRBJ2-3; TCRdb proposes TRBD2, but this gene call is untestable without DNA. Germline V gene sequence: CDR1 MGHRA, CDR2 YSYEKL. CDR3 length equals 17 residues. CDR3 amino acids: CASSQGRTSGRRDTQYF.

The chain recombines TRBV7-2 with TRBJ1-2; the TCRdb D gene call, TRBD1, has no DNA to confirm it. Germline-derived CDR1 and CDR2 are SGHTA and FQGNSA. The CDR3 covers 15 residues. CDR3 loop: CASSPAGDVLYGYTF.

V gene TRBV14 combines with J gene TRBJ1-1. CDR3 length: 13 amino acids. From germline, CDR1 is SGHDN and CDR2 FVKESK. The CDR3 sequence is CASSQPMGTEAFF. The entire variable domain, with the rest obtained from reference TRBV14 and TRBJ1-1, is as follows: EAGVTQFPSHSVIEKGQTVTLRCDPISGHDNLYWYRRVMGKEIKFLLHFVKESKQDESGMPNNRFLAERTGGTYSTLKVQPAELEDSGVYFCASSQPMGTEAFFGQGTRLTVV.

The CDR3 is CASSVTSGMRETQYF. The V gene is TRBV25-1, the J gene TRBJ2-5; TCRdb gives TRBD2 as the D gene, but with no DNA this cannot be confirmed. The CDR3 is 15 residues long. From germline, CDR1 is MGHDK and CDR2 SYGVNS.

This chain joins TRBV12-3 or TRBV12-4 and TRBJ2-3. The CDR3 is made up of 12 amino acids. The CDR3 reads CASSPYTDTQYF.

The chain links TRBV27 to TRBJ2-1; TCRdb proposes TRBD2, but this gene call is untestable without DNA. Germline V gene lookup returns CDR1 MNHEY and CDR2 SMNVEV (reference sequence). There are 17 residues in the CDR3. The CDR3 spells CASRGLAGGPSYNEQFF.

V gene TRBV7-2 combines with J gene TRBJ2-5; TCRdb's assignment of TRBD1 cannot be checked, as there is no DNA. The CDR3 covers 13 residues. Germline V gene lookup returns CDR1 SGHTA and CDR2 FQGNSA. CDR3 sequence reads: CASRPLGGETQYF.

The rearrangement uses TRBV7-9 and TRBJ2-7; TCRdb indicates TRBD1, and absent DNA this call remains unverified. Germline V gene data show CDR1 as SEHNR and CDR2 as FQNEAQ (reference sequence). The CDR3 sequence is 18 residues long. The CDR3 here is CASSLYQRDRKSSYEQYF.

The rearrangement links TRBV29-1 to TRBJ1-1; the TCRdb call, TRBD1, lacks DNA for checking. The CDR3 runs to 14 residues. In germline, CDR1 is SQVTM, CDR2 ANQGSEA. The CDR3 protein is CSVDWGVLNTEAFF. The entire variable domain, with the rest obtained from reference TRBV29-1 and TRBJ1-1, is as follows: SAVISQKPSRDICQRGTSLTIQCQVDSQVTMMFWYRQQPGQSLTLIATANQGSEATYESGFVIDKFPISRPNLTFSTLTVSNMSPEDSSIYLCSVDWGVLNTEAFFGQGTRLTVV.

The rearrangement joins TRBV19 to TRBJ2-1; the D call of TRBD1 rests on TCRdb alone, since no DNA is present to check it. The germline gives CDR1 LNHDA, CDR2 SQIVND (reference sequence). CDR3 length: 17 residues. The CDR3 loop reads CASSVTLTQGVFNEQFF.